The 22 T cell receptor beta chains given below trace back to one sample, sequenced in a study of blood T cell repertoires in COVID-19. This table comes from immunoSEQ multiplex PCR, and its TCRdb copy is limited to in-frame clones, with some not included. This table has about 190,000 clones, 80% to 95% appearing once. What was sequenced was peripheral blood. The origin of the receptors is a man aged 50 or older with acute or convalescent COVID-19.

The chain combines TRBV19 with TRBJ2-5, with 12 positions matching TRBD2. V trimming: 3 bases; J trimming: 5 bases; junction bases outside the gene matches: 10. The V gene's germline CDR1 is LNHDA and CDR2 SQIVND (reference sequence). The CDR3 length is 17 residues. The CDR3 region is CASSIPRTSGAGETQYF. The CDR3 nucleotides read TGTGCCAGTAGTATCCCCAGGACTAGCGGGGCAGGGGAGACCCAGTACTTC.

CDR3 residues: CAISDLEDATNEKLFF. In nucleotides, the CDR3 is TGTGCCATCAGTGATTTGGAGGACGCAACTAATGAAAAACTGTTTTTT. V is TRBV10-3 and J is TRBJ1-4; D gene uncertain. Trimming removed 3 bases at V and 0 bases at J, with 11 bases between. CDR3 length: 16 residues. The V gene's germline CDR1 is ENHRY and CDR2 SYGVKD.

This sequence joins TRBV3-1 (or the pseudogene TRBV3-2) and TRBJ1-1; D unclear. Germline V lookup: CDR1 LGHDT, CDR2 YNNKEL (reference sequence). This CDR3 comprises 12 residues. Trimming pared 1 base from V and 9 bases from J, leaving 9 bases between. The CDR3 sequence: CASSQGQAQAFF. As DNA, the CDR3 is TGTGCCAGCAGCCAAGGGCAGGCTCAAGCTTTCTTT.

V usage is TRBV9 and J usage is TRBJ2-3; D is undetermined. Trimming pared 0 bases from V and 5 bases from J, leaving 4 bases between. The length of the CDR3 is 12 residues. Germline V gives CDR1 SGDLS, CDR2 YYNGEE. CDR3 nucleotide sequence: TGTGCCAGCAGCGTAGACGGAGATACGCAGTATTTT. This sequence encodes CASSVDGDTQYF. The variable domain in full, completed from reference TRBV9 and TRBJ2-3, reads DSGVTQTPKHLITATGQRVTLRCSPRSGDLSVYWYQQSLDQGLQFLIQYYNGEERAKGNILERFSAQQFPDLHSELNLSSLELGDSALYFCASSVDGDTQYFGPGTRLTVL.

V gene TRBV6-2 or TRBV6-3 combines with J gene TRBJ1-6; tentative D call: TRBD1 (5 bases). Germline V CDR1 and CDR2: MNHEY, SVGEGT. CDR3 length: 15 residues. Trimming removed 5 bases at V and 10 bases at J, with 18 bases between. This chain's CDR3 is CASSEAGRMLSPLHF. CDR3 DNA sequence: TGTGCCAGCAGTGAGGCAGGGAGGATGTTATCACCCCTCCACTTT.

The J gene is TRBJ2-1, the V gene TRBV7-9, with TRBD1 matching over 9 bases. Germline lookup yields CDR1 SEHNR and CDR2 FQNEAQ (reference sequence). This CDR3 contains 15 residues. Losses at the gene ends were 1 base for V and 7 bases for J; bases not matched to a gene: 5. The CDR3 DNA reads as TGTGCCAGCAGCTTAGTGGGACAGGGCTGGAATGAGCAGTTCTTC. Translated, it gives CASSLVGQGWNEQFF.

This rearrangement joins TRBV5-1 to TRBJ2-6; D possibly corresponds to TRBD2 (6 bases). The CDR3 totals 15 residues. The germline V and J ends were trimmed by 4 bases and 3 bases, with 11 bases remaining between them. Per the germline V gene, CDR1 is SGHRS and CDR2 is YFSETQ. The CDR3, as DNA: TGCGCCAGCAGCCGGTCTAGCGATGGGGCCAACGTCCTGACTTTC. This translates into CASSRSSDGANVLTF.

The V and J genes are TRBV7-9 and TRBJ2-7; TRBD1 matches at 8 bases. The CDR3 totals 15 residues. V lost 5 bases to trimming and J lost 1 base; unmatched junction nucleotides: 7. Germline CDR1 is SEHNR and CDR2 is FQNEAQ (reference sequence). The DNA for the CDR3 is TGTGCCAGCAGCCGGATCGACAGGGGTTCCTACGAGCAGTACTTC. Its translation: CASSRIDRGSYEQYF.

This chain connects TRBV4-1 to TRBJ1-6; 9 nucleotides line up with TRBD1. After removal of 2 bases from V and 3 bases from J, the junction contained 5 bases not matched to a gene. Germline V gene data show CDR1 as MGHRA and CDR2 as YSYEKL. The CDR3 runs 17 residues. The CDR3 loop reads CASSQKTGGIYNSPLHF. The CDR3 DNA reads as TGCGCCAGCAGCCAAAAGACAGGGGGTATCTATAATTCACCCCTCCACTTT.

V usage is TRBV30 and J usage is TRBJ2-1; 10 bases match TRBD2. With V trimmed by 3 bases and J by 5 bases, 7 bases remained unmatched. The CDR3 has 15 residues. Germline lookup yields CDR1 GTSNPN and CDR2 SVGIG (reference sequence). The CDR3 DNA follows: TGTGCCTGGAGGCTAGCGGGAGTGTTTGACAATGAGCAGTTCTTC. It yields the protein CAWRLAGVFDNEQFF. The variable domain in full, completed from reference TRBV30 and TRBJ2-1, reads SQTIHQWPATLVQPVGSPLSLECTVEGTSNPNLYWYRQAAGRGLQLLFYSVGIGQISSEVPQNLSASRPQDRQFILSSKKLLLSDSGFYLCAWRLAGVFDNEQFFGPGTRLTVL.

This clone appeared a single time. The genes are TRBV29-1 and TRBJ2-2; maybe TRBD1 (6 bases). The CDR3 length is 13 residues. V was clipped by 6 bases and J by 2 bases, with 10 bases between them. CDR1 is SQVTM, CDR2 ANQGSEA, per germline. The CDR3: CSVQGLNTGELFF. The CDR3 DNA is TGCAGCGTACAGGGATTAAACACCGGGGAGCTGTTTTTT.

The chain recombines TRBV15 with TRBJ2-2, with D possibly matching TRBD1 (8 bases). The CDR3 length is 16 residues. Germline V CDR1 and CDR2: LNHNV, YYDKDF (reference sequence). Trimming cost V 3 bases and J 1 base, with 12 bases left between them. CDR3 protein: CATSRGGTGNTGELFF. In DNA, the CDR3 is TGTGCCACCAGCAGGGGAGGGACAGGGAACACCGGGGAGCTGTTTTTT.

V gene TRBV20-1 combines with J gene TRBJ1-1; D possibly corresponds to TRBD1 (5 bases). V lost 3 bases, J lost 3 bases, and 8 bases lay in between. The CDR3 spans 12 residues. Germline CDR1 reads DFQATT; CDR2 reads SNEGSKA (reference sequence). CDR3 DNA: TGCAGTGCTAGTCGGGGGGACACTGAAGCTTTCTTT. Translation gives CSASRGDTEAFF.

The chain carries TRBV7-6 and TRBJ2-1; 7 positions match TRBD2. V was pared by 5 bases and J by 3 bases, with 10 bases of the junction left unmatched. Germline V gives CDR1 SGHVS, CDR2 FNYEAQ. There are 16 residues in the CDR3. This chain's CDR3 is CASSAFGGTGYNEQFF. The CDR3 nucleotides are TGTGCCAGCAGCGCATTCGGGGGGACTGGCTACAATGAGCAGTTCTTC. The variable domain in full, completed from reference TRBV7-6 and TRBJ2-1, reads GAGVSQSPRYKVTKRGQDVALRCDPISGHVSLYWYRQALGQGPEFLTYFNYEAQQDKSGLPNDRFSAERPEGSISTLTIQRTEQRDSAMYRCASSAFGGTGYNEQFFGPGTRLTVL.

The V gene is TRBV6-5, the J gene TRBJ2-5, with 10 bases identical to TRBD1. CDR3 length: 14 residues. The V gene's germline CDR1 is MNHEY and CDR2 SVGAGI. The ends lost 5 bases at V and 5 bases at J; junction bases unmatched: 5. DNA for the CDR3: TGTGCCAGCAGTAGGACAGGGGGAGTGGAGACCCAGTACTTC. The encoded protein is CASSRTGGVETQYF.

The rearrangement joins TRBV7-2 to TRBJ2-3; 14 bases are shared with TRBD2. Unmatched junction bases numbered 4, after V lost 5 bases and J lost 3 bases. This CDR3 has 16 residues. Germline lookup yields CDR1 SGHTA and CDR2 FQGNSA. DNA for the CDR3: TGTGCCAGCAGCGCCCGACTAGCGGGGGGGACAGATACGCAGTATTTT. As protein: CASSARLAGGTDTQYF.

The chain carries TRBV18 and TRBJ2-1; 7 nucleotides line up with TRBD2. Germline CDR1 is KGHSH and CDR2 is LQKENI. Unmatched junction bases numbered 4, after V lost 1 base and J lost 7 bases. The CDR3 has 14 amino acids. The CDR3 is CASSPQAGSNEQFF. CDR3 in DNA: TGTGCCAGCTCACCACAAGCGGGATCAAATGAGCAGTTCTTC.

The rearrangement uses TRBV9 and TRBJ2-7; TRBD1 is a possible D gene (5 bases). Germline CDR1 SGDLS, CDR2 YYNGEE. This CDR3 is 14 amino acids long. With 4 bases removed from V and 3 bases from J, the gap between germline ends came to 14 bases. For the CDR3, the DNA is TGTGCCAGCAGCTATGGGGCTAGTGGCTACGAGCAGTACTTC. Its translation: CASSYGASGYEQYF. The entire variable domain, with the rest obtained from reference TRBV9 and TRBJ2-7, is as follows: DSGVTQTPKHLITATGQRVTLRCSPRSGDLSVYWYQQSLDQGLQFLIQYYNGEERAKGNILERFSAQQFPDLHSELNLSSLELGDSALYFCASSYGASGYEQYFGPGTRLTVT.

The V call is TRBV7-7, the J call TRBJ2-4, with 10 bases lining up with TRBD2. The germline V gene encodes CDR1 SSHAT and CDR2 FNYEAQ (reference sequence). The CDR3 covers 19 residues. The V and J ends lost 1 base and 3 bases, in that order; junction bases with no gene match: 12. The CDR3 DNA follows: TGTGCCAGCAGCTTAGAACCCAAGCGGGAGGGCCATAGCAAAAACATTCAGTACTTC. This codes for CASSLEPKREGHSKNIQYF.

The genes are TRBV2 and TRBJ2-3; the D is unclear. CDR3 length: 15 amino acids. V gave up 7 bases and J gave up 0 bases, with 14 bases separating them. Germline V gene sequence: CDR1 SNHLY, CDR2 FYNNEI. The CDR3 sequence: CASIWLNPSTDTQYF. CDR3 DNA sequence: TGTGCCAGCATTTGGCTGAACCCTAGCACAGATACGCAGTATTTT.

This chain joins TRBV3-1 (or the pseudogene TRBV3-2) and TRBJ2-7, with no clear D. Trimming left V 2 bases short and J 1 base short, with 9 bases between. Germline V gene sequence: CDR1 LGHDT, CDR2 YNNKEL (reference sequence). The CDR3 is 14 amino acids. Here the CDR3 DNA reads TGTGCCAGCAGCCAAAGATGGCAGTCCTACGAGCAGTACTTC. It encodes CASSQRWQSYEQYF.

The chain employs TRBV10-3 and TRBJ2-1; 13 bases map to TRBD2. The CDR3 runs 17 residues. The V and J ends lost 4 bases and 1 base, in that order; junction bases with no gene match: 4. Germline V gene data show CDR1 as ENHRY and CDR2 as SYGVKD. This CDR3 reads CAISGTSGRRSYNEQFF. The CDR3 DNA reads as TGTGCCATCAGTGGGACTAGCGGGAGAAGATCCTACAATGAGCAGTTCTTC.